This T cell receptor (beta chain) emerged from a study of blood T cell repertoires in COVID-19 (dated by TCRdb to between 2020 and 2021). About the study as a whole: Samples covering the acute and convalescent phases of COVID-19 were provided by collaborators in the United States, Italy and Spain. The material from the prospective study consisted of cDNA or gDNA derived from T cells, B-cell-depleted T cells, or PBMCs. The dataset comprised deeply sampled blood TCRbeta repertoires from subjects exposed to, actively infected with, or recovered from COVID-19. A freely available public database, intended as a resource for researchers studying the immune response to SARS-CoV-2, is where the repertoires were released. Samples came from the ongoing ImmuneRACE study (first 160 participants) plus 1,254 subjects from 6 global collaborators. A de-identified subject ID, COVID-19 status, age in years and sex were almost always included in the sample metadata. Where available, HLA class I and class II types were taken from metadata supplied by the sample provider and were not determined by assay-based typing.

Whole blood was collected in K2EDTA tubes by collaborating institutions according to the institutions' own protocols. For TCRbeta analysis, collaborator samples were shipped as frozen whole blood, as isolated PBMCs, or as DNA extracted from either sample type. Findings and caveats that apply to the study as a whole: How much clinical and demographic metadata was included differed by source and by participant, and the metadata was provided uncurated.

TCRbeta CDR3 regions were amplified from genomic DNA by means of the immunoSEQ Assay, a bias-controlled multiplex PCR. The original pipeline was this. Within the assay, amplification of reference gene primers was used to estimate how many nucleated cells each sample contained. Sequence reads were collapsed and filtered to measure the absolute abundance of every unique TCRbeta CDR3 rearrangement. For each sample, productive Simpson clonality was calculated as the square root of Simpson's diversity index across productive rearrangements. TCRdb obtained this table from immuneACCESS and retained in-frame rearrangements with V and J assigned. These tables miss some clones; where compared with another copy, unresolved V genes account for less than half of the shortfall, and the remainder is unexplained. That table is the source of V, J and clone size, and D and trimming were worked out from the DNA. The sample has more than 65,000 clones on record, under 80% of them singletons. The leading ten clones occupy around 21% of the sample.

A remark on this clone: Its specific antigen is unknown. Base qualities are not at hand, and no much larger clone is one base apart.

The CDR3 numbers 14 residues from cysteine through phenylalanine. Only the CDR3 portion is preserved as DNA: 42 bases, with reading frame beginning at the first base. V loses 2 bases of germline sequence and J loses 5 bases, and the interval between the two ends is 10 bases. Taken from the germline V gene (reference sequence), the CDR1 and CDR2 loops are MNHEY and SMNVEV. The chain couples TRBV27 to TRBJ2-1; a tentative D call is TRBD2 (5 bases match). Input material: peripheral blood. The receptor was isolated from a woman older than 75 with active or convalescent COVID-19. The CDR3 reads CASSLRFGDNEQFF. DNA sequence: TGTGCCAGCAGTTTAAGGTTCGGGGACAATGAGCAGTTCTTC.